The 32 T cell receptor beta chains below all came from one sample that was sequenced in a study of control samples from healthy donors and cancer patients (TCRdb year 2020). Library preparation was by the immunoSEQ multiplex PCR assay. Sourced from immuneACCESS, this table was stored by TCRdb with only in-frame sequences that have V and J called. A share of the clones is absent; for the studies checked, an unresolved V gene accounts for under half, and the remainder has no known explanation. The sample yields under 150,000 clones; about 92% were counted once. The ten most abundant clones make up about 1.7% of the sample. Material: PBMCs. The origin of the receptors is a man aged 50 or older with head and neck cancer.

This chain joins TRBV5-1 and TRBJ2-7; 9 nucleotides line up with TRBD1. The CDR3 loop spans 14 amino acids. The J segment lost 5 bases and the V segment lost 3 bases, leaving 6 bases of the junction unmatched. CDR1 and CDR2 from the germline V gene are SGHRS and YFSETQ. CDR3 loop: CASSSGTGRNEQYF. CDR3 coding DNA: TGCGCCAGCAGCTCCGGGACAGGGAGAAACGAGCAGTACTTC.

CDR3 sequence: CASSPLGQENYGYTF. The CDR3 DNA sequence: TGTGCCAGCTCACCGCTGGGACAGGAGAACTATGGCTACACCTTC. This chain joins TRBV18 and TRBJ1-2, with 8 bases identical to TRBD1. The germline V gene has CDR1 KGHSH and CDR2 LQKENI. CDR3 length equals 15 residues. With 3 bases clipped from V and 2 bases from J, the junction kept 5 bases outside the gene matches.

The chain is built from TRBV10-3 and TRBJ1-2; D unresolved. Trimming removed 2 bases at V and 5 bases at J, with 21 bases between. The germline V gene has CDR1 ENHRY and CDR2 SYGVKD. The CDR3 spans 17 residues. The CDR3 bases are TGTGCCATCAGTGAGCCAAGCGGGGTGGCGGGATTTTATGGCTACACCTTC. Residues: CAISEPSGVAGFYGYTF.

The rearrangement links TRBV29-1 to TRBJ2-3; TRBD2 agrees at 10 bases. Trimming removed 4 bases from V and 2 bases from J; junction bases left unmatched: 9. CDR1 and CDR2 from the germline V gene are SQVTM and ANQGSEA. This CDR3 contains 16 residues. The CDR3 DNA sequence: TGCAGCGTTGTAGGGGTAGCGGGGGGATCCACAGATACGCAGTATTTT. It encodes CSVVGVAGGSTDTQYF.

The chain recombines TRBV7-3 with TRBJ2-1; 8 bases fit TRBD2. V dropped 5 bases and J dropped 8; count of bases not matched to a gene: 5. The germline gives CDR1 SGHTA, CDR2 FQGTGA. CDR3 length: 13 amino acids. Written as DNA, the CDR3 is TGTGCCAGCAGCCCCCCGACTAGCGATGAGCAGTTCTTC. It yields the protein CASSPPTSDEQFF.

This rearrangement joins TRBV4-2 to TRBJ1-6, with D possibly TRBD1 on 5 matching bases. The CDR3 contains 15 residues. Germline V gene lookup returns CDR1 LGHNA and CDR2 YNFKEQ. With 10 bases removed from V and 4 bases from J, the gap between germline ends came to 17 bases. CDR3 sequence (DNA): TGTGCCACCCGAGAAGGGGAGGAGTATAATTCACCCCTCCACTTT. This translates into CATREGEEYNSPLHF.

The chain couples TRBV27 to TRBJ2-5; 9 bases line up with TRBD1. The CDR3 loop spans 16 amino acids. Per the germline V gene, CDR1 is MNHEY and CDR2 is SMNVEV (reference sequence). The V segment lost 3 bases and the J segment 3 bases; nucleotides outside the gene matches: 8. The CDR3 DNA reads TGTGCCAGCAGTTTCGGGACAGGGTTTGGGGAAGAGACCCAGTACTTC. This translates into CASSFGTGFGEETQYF.

The chain couples TRBV27 to TRBJ1-1; 10 bases agree with TRBD1. The V segment lost 6 bases and the J segment 2 bases; nucleotides outside the gene matches: 3. Germline V gene data show CDR1 as MNHEY and CDR2 as SMNVEV (reference sequence). CDR3 length: 14 residues. CDR3 bases: TGTGCCAGCAGGGGGACAGGGGAAAACACTGAAGCTTTCTTT. Translated: CASRGTGENTEAFF.

The gene calls are TRBV30 and TRBJ2-3; D remains ambiguous. Germline values: CDR1 GTSNPN, CDR2 SVGIG (reference sequence). V was cut by 0 bases and J by 1 base, with 14 bases left in between. This CDR3 comprises 16 residues. The CDR3 sequence: CAWSVGSTLRTDTQYF. In nucleotides, the CDR3 is TGTGCCTGGAGTGTAGGGTCGACCCTACGCACAGATACGCAGTATTTT.

The gene calls are TRBV19 and TRBJ1-5; D unclear. The CDR3 is made up of 14 amino acids. Germline values: CDR1 LNHDA, CDR2 SQIVND (reference sequence). V lost 1 base and J lost 4, with 8 bases in between. The CDR3 spells CASSIGAVNQPQHF. CDR3 in DNA: TGTGCCAGTAGTATAGGCGCAGTTAATCAGCCCCAGCATTTT.

The chain joins TRBV4-2 to TRBJ2-7; D gene ambiguous. Germline assignment: CDR1 LGHNA and CDR2 YNFKEQ. The CDR3 has 14 residues. Trimming took 5 bases from V and 2 from J, leaving 13 bases between them. This chain's CDR3 is CASSMATDPYEQYF. In DNA, the CDR3 is TGTGCCAGCAGCATGGCGACTGATCCCTACGAGCAGTACTTC.

The chain carries TRBV10-2 and TRBJ1-4; weak D call: TRBD1 (6 bases). The germline V gene has CDR1 WSHSY and CDR2 SAAADI. The CDR3 runs to 13 residues. Trimming removed 6 bases at V and 5 bases at J, with 10 bases between. CDR3 residues: CASSWGQNEKLFF. The CDR3 DNA reads TGCGCCAGCAGCTGGGGACAAAATGAAAAACTGTTTTTT.

This rearrangement joins TRBV18 to TRBJ2-2; 7 nucleotides line up with TRBD1. Trimming cost V 4 bases and J 2 bases; bases outside gene matches: 7. The CDR3 runs 16 residues. Germline V gene data show CDR1 as KGHSH and CDR2 as LQKENI. The CDR3 here is CASSRTGTENTGELFF. In DNA form, the CDR3 reads TGTGCCAGCTCACGTACCGGGACAGAAAACACCGGGGAGCTGTTTTTT.

In nucleotides, the CDR3 is TGTGCCAGCTCACCACCGATACAGGGAAAACTGTTTTTT. Encoded protein: CASSPPIQGKLFF. This chain uses TRBV18 with TRBJ1-4, with a possible D match to TRBD1 (6 bases). The germline V gene has CDR1 KGHSH and CDR2 LQKENI. V was clipped by 0 bases and J by 10 bases, with 9 bases between them. This CDR3 region has 13 residues.

This clone appeared a single time. This chain connects TRBV3-1 (or the pseudogene TRBV3-2) to TRBJ2-2; possibly TRBD1 for D (6 bases). V was trimmed by 4 bases and J by 6 bases, leaving 9 bases between them. Germline values: CDR1 LGHDT, CDR2 YNNKEL (reference sequence). The length of the CDR3 is 13 residues. This CDR3 is CASSPGVAGELFF. The CDR3 nucleotides are TGTGCCAGCAGCCCAGGGGTCGCCGGGGAGCTGTTTTTT.

The chain links TRBV18 to TRBJ1-5; 8 bases are shared with TRBD1. V was clipped by 6 bases and J by 1 base; unmatched bases: 8. Germline assignment: CDR1 KGHSH and CDR2 LQKENI. CDR3 length equals 16 residues. CDR3 sequence: CASSHQGAGSNQPQHF. Here the CDR3 DNA reads TGTGCCAGCTCTCACCAGGGGGCGGGGAGCAATCAGCCCCAGCATTTT. Drawing the rest from reference TRBV18 and TRBJ1-5, the complete variable domain is NAGVMQNPRHLVRRRGQEARLRCSPMKGHSHVYWYRQLPEEGLKFMVYLQKENIIDESGMPKERFSAEFPKEGPSILRIQQVVRGDSAAYFCASSHQGAGSNQPQHFGDGTRLSIL.

V gene TRBV18 combines with J gene TRBJ2-1, with 9 nucleotides matching TRBD1. CDR1 is KGHSH, CDR2 LQKENI, per germline. Losses at the gene ends were 4 bases for V and 7 bases for J; bases not matched to a gene: 14. This CDR3 has 17 residues. CDR3 in amino acids: CASSLIQGALSKNEQFF. CDR3 DNA sequence: TGTGCCAGCTCACTAATACAGGGGGCCCTATCAAAAAATGAGCAGTTCTTC.

This chain joins TRBV28 and TRBJ2-2, with 7 nucleotides matching TRBD1. Unmatched junction bases numbered 5, after V lost 4 bases and J lost 6 bases. The CDR3 runs to 14 residues. CDR1 MDHEN and CDR2 SYDVKM come from the germline V gene. In DNA form, the CDR3 reads TGTGCCAGCAGTTGGATACAGGGGTCCGGGGAGCTGTTTTTT. It is translated as CASSWIQGSGELFF.

The chain uses TRBV30 and TRBJ1-2; TRBD1 matches at 7 bases. J gave up 4 bases and V 0 bases, and 23 bases lay outside the gene matches. Germline CDR1 reads GTSNPN; CDR2 reads SVGIG (reference sequence). The CDR3 is 20 residues long. CDR3 in DNA: TGTGCCTGGAGTGTAATGAAGGCCCCTCGACAGGGTTACGAATCCTATGGCTACACCTTC. Translation: CAWSVMKAPRQGYESYGYTF.

The chain carries TRBV7-2 and TRBJ2-7; the match to TRBD2 covers 13 bases. V was clipped by 1 base and J by 3 bases; unmatched bases: 0. Germline V gene sequence: CDR1 SGHTA, CDR2 FQGNSA. CDR3 size: 15 residues. DNA of the CDR3: TGTGCCAGCAGCTTAGGGACTAGCGGGGGCTACGAGCAGTACTTC. Protein product: CASSLGTSGGYEQYF.

The CDR3 loop is CASSKTVTIYEQYF. CDR3 bases: TGTGCCAGCAGTAAGACTGTAACAATCTACGAGCAGTACTTC. The chain employs TRBV6-5 and TRBJ2-7; no reliable D call. Germline lookup yields CDR1 MNHEY and CDR2 SVGAGI. This CDR3 is 14 amino acids long. V shed 5 bases and J shed 3 bases, with 14 bases lying between them.

V is TRBV27 and J is TRBJ2-1; tentative D call: TRBD2 (6 bases). The V and J ends lost 7 bases and 6 bases respectively, with 19 bases between them. Germline CDR1 and CDR2: MNHEY and SMNVEV (reference sequence). The CDR3 sequence is 15 residues long. The CDR3 sequence: CASIGSVSGANEQFF. CDR3 bases: TGTGCCAGCATAGGGTCGGTTTCGGGAGCCAATGAGCAGTTCTTC.

This chain uses TRBV11-2 with TRBJ2-5; TRBD1 might be the D (6 bases). V was shortened by 2 bases and J by 4 bases, with 14 bases between the two germline ends. Germline V lookup: CDR1 SGHAT, CDR2 FQNNGV. CDR3 length: 15 residues. The CDR3 protein is CASSLTPGAGETQYF. DNA for the CDR3: TGTGCCAGCAGCTTAACCCCAGGGGCGGGAGAGACCCAGTACTTC.

V is TRBV19 and J is TRBJ2-3; the D is unclear. Looked up from germline, CDR1 is LNHDA and CDR2 is SQIVND (reference sequence). This CDR3 contains 16 residues. Trimming took off 7 bases at V and 1 base at J, with 18 bases between the two ends. The CDR3: CASKIGRPQGTDTQYF. CDR3 nucleotide sequence: TGTGCCAGTAAGATCGGTAGACCTCAAGGCACAGATACGCAGTATTTT. The entire variable domain, with the rest obtained from reference TRBV19 and TRBJ2-3, is as follows: DGGITQSPKYLFRKEGQNVTLSCEQNLNHDAMYWYRQDPGQGLRLIYYSQIVNDFQKGDIAEGYSVSREKKESFPLTVTSAQKNPTAFYLCASKIGRPQGTDTQYFGPGTRLTVL.

This clone was recorded only once. The rearrangement uses TRBV2 and TRBJ2-5, with D possibly being TRBD1 or TRBD2 (5 bases each). The germline V gene has CDR1 SNHLY and CDR2 FYNNEI. The CDR3 is 14 amino acids. Trimming cost V 4 bases and J 5 bases, with 14 bases left between them. CDR3 region: CASSGQRVGETQYF. CDR3 DNA sequence: TGTGCCAGCAGTGGACAGAGGGTAGGGGAGACCCAGTACTTC.

This clone was seen once. This chain connects TRBV28 to TRBJ2-1; D call uncertain. Germline CDR1 reads MDHEN; CDR2 reads SYDVKM. V was cut by 6 bases and J by 1 base, with 7 bases left in between. The CDR3 loop spans 13 amino acids. This CDR3 reads CASSGSSYNEQFF. The CDR3 region has the DNA TGTGCCAGCAGCGGGTCATCCTACAATGAGCAGTTCTTC.

This clone was observed a single time. J is TRBJ1-3 and V is TRBV11-2, with D hard to call. V was trimmed by 4 bases and J by 4 bases, leaving 23 bases between them. The CDR3 contains 18 residues. CDR1 and CDR2 from the germline V gene are SGHAT and FQNNGV. The CDR3 is CASSSRGSVRSGGNTIYF. As DNA, the CDR3 is TGTGCCAGCAGCTCACGTGGCTCCGTGCGGTCTGGAGGAAACACCATATATTTT.

V and J are TRBV5-1 and TRBJ2-1, with a tentative D call TRBD2 (6 bases). The CDR3 length is 15 residues. The V gene's germline CDR1 is SGHRS and CDR2 YFSETQ. Trimming took off 0 bases at V and 4 bases at J, with 11 bases between the two ends. The CDR3 loop is CASSLGDSPYNEQFF. CDR3 sequence (DNA): TGCGCCAGCAGCTTGGGGGACTCTCCTTACAATGAGCAGTTCTTC.

The chain combines TRBV3-1 (or the pseudogene TRBV3-2) with TRBJ2-5, with D possibly matching TRBD1 (6 bases). In germline, CDR1 is LGHDT, CDR2 YNNKEL (reference sequence). The CDR3 consists of 16 residues. V shed 1 base and J shed 2 bases, with 14 bases lying between them. The CDR3 DNA follows: TGTGCCAGCAGCCAAGTTTTGGGACACAGACAAGAGACCCAGTACTTC. Protein product: CASSQVLGHRQETQYF.

This rearrangement joins TRBV5-1 to TRBJ2-7; 10 bases line up with TRBD1. The germline V gene encodes CDR1 SGHRS and CDR2 YFSETQ. This CDR3 comprises 16 residues. The junction had 7 bases not matched to a gene; V was cut back by 4 bases and J by 0 bases. The CDR3 DNA sequence: TGCGCCAGCAGCGGACAGGGGGTCCGAGGCTCCTACGAGCAGTACTTC. It encodes CASSGQGVRGSYEQYF. Based on the CDR3 plus reference TRBV5-1 and TRBJ2-7, the full variable domain is KAGVTQTPRYLIKTRGQQVTLSCSPISGHRSVSWYQQTPGQGLQFLFEYFSETQRNKGNFPGRFSGRQFSNSRSEMNVSTLELGDSALYLCASSGQGVRGSYEQYFGPGTRLTVT.

This chain connects TRBV6-2 or TRBV6-3 to TRBJ2-1, with a possible D match to TRBD1 (5 bases). CDR3 length: 13 amino acids. V gave up 6 bases and J gave up 9 bases, with 15 bases separating them. In germline, CDR1 is MNHEY, CDR2 SVGEGT. The CDR3 reads CASSRFDRIEQFF. The CDR3 DNA follows: TGTGCCAGCAGCCGGTTTGACAGAATTGAGCAGTTCTTC.

This clone has a handful of counts. This chain joins TRBV5-4 and TRBJ2-1, with D uncertain. Per germline, CDR1 SGHNT and CDR2 YYREEE (reference sequence). With 4 bases removed from V and 8 bases from J, the gap between germline ends came to 10 bases. This CDR3 has 12 amino acids. CDR3 region: CASSPGSYEQFF. Written as DNA, the CDR3 is TGTGCCAGCAGCCCTGGTAGTTATGAGCAGTTCTTC.